Below, 8 T cell receptor beta chains from the same sample are listed, as sequenced in a study of vaccination effects on CD4 cells after COVID-19. No antigens are known for them. Some clones are missing from TCRdb's copy, which holds only in-frame ones; the method was immunoSEQ multiplex PCR. The sample holds approximately 61,000 clones, less than 80% seen once. Following an approximately 10-day culture, CD4+ T cells were purified. As their vaccination, participants received two doses of either BNT162b2 or mRNA-1273. This sample comprised CD4+ T cells from PBMCs cultured without peptide, obtained after COVID-19 vaccination. The receptor set was obtained from a human donor who received a COVID-19 vaccine.

This clone has just a few counts. The chain carries TRBV27 and TRBJ1-2; no firm D call. V lost 2 bases and J lost 7, with 14 bases in between. CDR1 is MNHEY, CDR2 SMNVEV, per germline (reference sequence). The CDR3 consists of 14 residues. CDR3 amino acids: CASSLDWGSGGYTF. For the CDR3, the DNA is TGTGCCAGCAGTTTAGATTGGGGATCAGGTGGCTACACCTTC.

The rearrangement links TRBV20-1 to TRBJ1-1; possibly TRBD1 for D (5 bases). Per the germline V gene, CDR1 is DFQATT and CDR2 is SNEGSKA (reference sequence). The CDR3 contains 11 residues. Deletions cut 5 bases from V and 7 bases from J, with 11 bases between. The CDR3 DNA reads TGCAGTGCTCCGGGGGGATTTGAAGCTTTCTTT. As protein: CSAPGGFEAFF.

The CDR3, as DNA: TGCAGCCCGGACAGGGACTACACCTTC. Translated: CSPDRDYTF. V gene TRBV20-1 combines with J gene TRBJ1-2; 8 nucleotides agree with TRBD1. CDR3 size: 9 residues. The germline CDR1 and CDR2 sequences are DFQATT and SNEGSKA (reference sequence).

V is TRBV13 and J is TRBJ2-5; 9 bases align to TRBD1. CDR1 and CDR2 (germline): PRHDT, FYEKMQ (reference sequence). V was clipped by 6 bases and J by 2 bases; unmatched bases: 7. This CDR3 has 15 residues. The CDR3 spells CASSIGTGRQETQYF. Here the CDR3 DNA reads TGTGCCAGCAGTATCGGGACAGGGAGGCAAGAGACCCAGTACTTC.

This chain connects TRBV9 to TRBJ2-3; the D gene is possibly TRBD1 (5 bases). CDR1 SGDLS and CDR2 YYNGEE come from the germline V gene. Between the trimmed V and J ends, which lost 1 base and 2 bases, there was a span of 11 bases. This CDR3 spans 15 amino acids. The CDR3 sequence: CASSVQGRATDTQYF. The CDR3 DNA reads as TGTGCCAGCAGCGTACAGGGTCGGGCCACAGATACGCAGTATTTT.

The J gene is TRBJ1-1, the V gene TRBV6-5; D perhaps matches TRBD1 (5 bases). The CDR3 extends over 14 amino acids. Trimming pared 2 bases from V and 7 bases from J, leaving 14 bases between. From germline, CDR1 is MNHEY and CDR2 SVGAGI. In nucleotides, the CDR3 is TGTGCCAGCAGTTACGGGCAGGGTAGTGATGAAGCTTTCTTT. It translates to CASSYGQGSDEAFF.

The sample holds a few counts of this clone. The V call is TRBV5-6, the J call TRBJ2-1; 10 bases align to TRBD1. The V gene's germline CDR1 is SGHDT and CDR2 YYEEEE. The CDR3 is 16 amino acids. Trimming removed 1 base from V and 10 bases from J; junction bases left unmatched: 11. DNA for the CDR3: TGTGCCAGCAGCTTGTTCCGCCTTGGGACAGGGGCCGAGCAGTTCTTC. Amino acids: CASSLFRLGTGAEQFF.

The chain employs TRBV6-5 and TRBJ2-3, with D perhaps matching TRBD2 (5 bases). CDR1 and CDR2 (germline): MNHEY, SVGAGI. V dropped 0 bases and J dropped 1 base, with 11 bases sitting between them. CDR3 length: 16 amino acids. The CDR3 spells CASSYSPAGGTDTQYF. CDR3 bases: TGTGCCAGCAGTTACTCTCCCGCGGGTGGCACAGATACGCAGTATTTT.